The entry below describes one T cell receptor (beta chain). The antigen remains undetermined. The read halts 3 residues ahead of the CDR3 end, with the missing end drawn from the germline J gene. The entry originates in a study of T cells in women clearing cervical HPV infection. Study-wide context: Case blood was drawn when the lesion was first found; control blood after infection became undetectable. Case blood was drawn a median about 150 days after lesion detection. The study's findings and limits: Richness differences could reflect unmeasured T-cell content per sample.

The repertoire was sequenced with immunoSEQ multiplex PCR; TCRdb's copy has only in-frame clones and lacks some. The sample table sets out approximately 17,000 clones. CDR1 is SQVTM and CDR2 is ANQGSEA in the germline V gene. Germline trimming cut 6 bases from V and 3 bases from J; bases unmatched to any gene: 3. CDR3 length: 14 residues. The chain combines TRBV29-1 with TRBJ2-2, with 11 bases matching TRBD2. Sequenced input: blood buffy coat. The origin of this receptor is a woman aged 18-70 years with a cervical HPV16 infection that either progressed to CIN3+ or cleared (not recorded which). CDR3 sequence: CSVTSGRDTGELFF. CDR3 DNA (partial): TGCAGCGTCACTAGCGGGAGAGACACCGGGGAG.